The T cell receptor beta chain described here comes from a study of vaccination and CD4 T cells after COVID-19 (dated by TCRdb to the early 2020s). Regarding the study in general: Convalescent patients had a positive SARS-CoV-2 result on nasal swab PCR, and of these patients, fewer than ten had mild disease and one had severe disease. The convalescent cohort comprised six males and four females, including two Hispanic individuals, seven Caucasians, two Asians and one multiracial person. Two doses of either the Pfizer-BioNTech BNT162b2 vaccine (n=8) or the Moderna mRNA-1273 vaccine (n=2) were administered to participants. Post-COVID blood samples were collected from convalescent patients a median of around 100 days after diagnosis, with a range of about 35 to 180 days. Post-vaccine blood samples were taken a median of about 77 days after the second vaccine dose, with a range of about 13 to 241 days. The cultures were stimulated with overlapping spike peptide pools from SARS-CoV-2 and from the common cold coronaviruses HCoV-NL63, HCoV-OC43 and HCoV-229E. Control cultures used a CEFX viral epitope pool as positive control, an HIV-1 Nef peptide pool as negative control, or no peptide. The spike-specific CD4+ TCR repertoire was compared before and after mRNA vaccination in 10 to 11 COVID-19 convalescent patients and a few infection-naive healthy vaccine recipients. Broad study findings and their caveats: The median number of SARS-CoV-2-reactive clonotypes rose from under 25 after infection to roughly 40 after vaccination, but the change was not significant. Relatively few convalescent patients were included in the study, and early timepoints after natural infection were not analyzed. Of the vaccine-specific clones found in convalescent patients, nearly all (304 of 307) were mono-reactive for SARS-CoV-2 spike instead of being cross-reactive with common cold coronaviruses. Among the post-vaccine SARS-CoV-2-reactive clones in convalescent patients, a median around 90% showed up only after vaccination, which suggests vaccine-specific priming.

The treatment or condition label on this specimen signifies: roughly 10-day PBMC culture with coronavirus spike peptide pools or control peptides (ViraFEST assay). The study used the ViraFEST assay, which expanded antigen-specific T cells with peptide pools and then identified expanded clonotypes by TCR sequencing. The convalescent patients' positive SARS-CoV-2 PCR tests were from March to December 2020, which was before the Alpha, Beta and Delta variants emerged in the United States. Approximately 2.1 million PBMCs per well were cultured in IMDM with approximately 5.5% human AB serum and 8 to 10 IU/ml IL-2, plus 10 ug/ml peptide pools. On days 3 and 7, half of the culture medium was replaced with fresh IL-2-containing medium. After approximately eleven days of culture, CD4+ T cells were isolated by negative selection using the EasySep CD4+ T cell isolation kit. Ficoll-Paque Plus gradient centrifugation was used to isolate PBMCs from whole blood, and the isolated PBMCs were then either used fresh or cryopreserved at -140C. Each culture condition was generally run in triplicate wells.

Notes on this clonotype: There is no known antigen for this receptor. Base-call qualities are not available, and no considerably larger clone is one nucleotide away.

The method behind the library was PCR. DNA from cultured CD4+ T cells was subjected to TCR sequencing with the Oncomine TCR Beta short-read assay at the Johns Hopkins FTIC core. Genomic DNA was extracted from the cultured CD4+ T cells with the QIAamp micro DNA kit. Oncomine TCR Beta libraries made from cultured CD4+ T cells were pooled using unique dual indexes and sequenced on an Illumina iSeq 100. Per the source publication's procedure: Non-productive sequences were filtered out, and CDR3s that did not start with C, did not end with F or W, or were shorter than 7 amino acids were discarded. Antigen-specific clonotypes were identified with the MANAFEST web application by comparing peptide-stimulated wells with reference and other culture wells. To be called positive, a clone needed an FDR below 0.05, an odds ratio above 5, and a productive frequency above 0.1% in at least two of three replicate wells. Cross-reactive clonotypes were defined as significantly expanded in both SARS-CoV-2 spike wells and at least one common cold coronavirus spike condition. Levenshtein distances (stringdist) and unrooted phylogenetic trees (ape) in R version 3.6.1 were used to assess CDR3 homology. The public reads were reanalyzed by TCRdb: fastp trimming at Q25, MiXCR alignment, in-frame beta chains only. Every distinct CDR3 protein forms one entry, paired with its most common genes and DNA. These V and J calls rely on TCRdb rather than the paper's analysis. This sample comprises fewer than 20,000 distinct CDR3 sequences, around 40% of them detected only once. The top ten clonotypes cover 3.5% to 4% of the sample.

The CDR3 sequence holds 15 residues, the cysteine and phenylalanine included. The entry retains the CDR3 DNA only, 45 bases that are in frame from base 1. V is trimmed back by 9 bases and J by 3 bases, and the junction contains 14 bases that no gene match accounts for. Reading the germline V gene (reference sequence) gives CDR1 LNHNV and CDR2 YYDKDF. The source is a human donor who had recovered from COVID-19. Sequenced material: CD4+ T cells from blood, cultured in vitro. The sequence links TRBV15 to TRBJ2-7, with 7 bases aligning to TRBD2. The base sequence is TGTGCCACTACCCGGGCGGGAGAGAAGAACTACGAGCAGTACTTC. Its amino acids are CATTRAGEKNYEQYF.